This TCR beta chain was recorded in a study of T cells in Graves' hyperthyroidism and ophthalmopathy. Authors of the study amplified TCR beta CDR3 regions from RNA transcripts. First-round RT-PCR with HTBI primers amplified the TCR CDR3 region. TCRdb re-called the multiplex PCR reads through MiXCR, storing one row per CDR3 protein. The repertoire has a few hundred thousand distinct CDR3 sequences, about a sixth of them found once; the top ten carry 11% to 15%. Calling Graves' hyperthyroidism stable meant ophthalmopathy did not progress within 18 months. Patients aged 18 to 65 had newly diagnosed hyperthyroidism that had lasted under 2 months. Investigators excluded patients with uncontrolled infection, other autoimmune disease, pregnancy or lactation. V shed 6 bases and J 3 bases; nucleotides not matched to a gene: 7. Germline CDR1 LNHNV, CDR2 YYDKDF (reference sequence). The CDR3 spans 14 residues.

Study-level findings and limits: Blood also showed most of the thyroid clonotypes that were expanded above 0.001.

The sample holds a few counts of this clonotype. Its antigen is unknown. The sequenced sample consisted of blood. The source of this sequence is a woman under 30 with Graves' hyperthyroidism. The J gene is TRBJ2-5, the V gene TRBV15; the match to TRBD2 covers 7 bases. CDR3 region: CATRAGEGKETQYF. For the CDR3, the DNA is TGTGCCACCAGGGCGGGAGAGGGGAAAGAGACCCAGTACTTC.